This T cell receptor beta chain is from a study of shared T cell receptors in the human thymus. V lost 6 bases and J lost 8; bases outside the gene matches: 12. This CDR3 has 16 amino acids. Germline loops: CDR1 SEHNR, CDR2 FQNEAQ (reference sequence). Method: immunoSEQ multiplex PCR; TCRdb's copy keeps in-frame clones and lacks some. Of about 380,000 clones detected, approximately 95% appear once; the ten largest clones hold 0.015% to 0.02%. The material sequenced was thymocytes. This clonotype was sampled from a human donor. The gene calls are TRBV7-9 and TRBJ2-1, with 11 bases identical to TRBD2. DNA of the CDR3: TGTGCCAGCAGACCGGGACTAGCGGTCCCGGGCCATGAGCAGTTCTTC. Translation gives CASRPGLAVPGHEQFF.